Listed below are T cell receptor beta chains from one sample, sequenced in a study of PD-L1 blockade in urothelial cancer. Libraries were prepared by immunoSEQ multiplex PCR; TCRdb keeps only in-frame clonotypes and omits some of them. This sample has about 50,000 clones, with about 81% found just once. Material: PBMCs, obtained around atezolizumab (anti-PD-L1) treatment. These receptors all stem from a man in his 70s with urothelial cancer. CDR3s include the opening cysteine and the closing phenylalanine or tryptophan. D genes are given only for firm matches. Rows give clone size only sometimes, using once, few, many, or a class for an expanded clone.

CDR3nt	CDR3aa	d_gene	j_gene	abundance	v_gene
TGTGCCAGCTCATTCGGCAGGGAGGGTGAAGCTTTCTTT	CASSFGREGEAFF	-	TRBJ1-1	-	TRBV18
TGTGCCAGCAGTGAGGGGACAGGGGCTTATTACGAGCAGTACTTC	CASSEGTGAYYEQYF	TRBD1	TRBJ2-7	-	TRBV2
TGTGCCAGCAGCCTAGGACATCTCCCTGACAATGAGCAGTTCTTC	CASSLGHLPDNEQFF	-	TRBJ2-1	-	TRBV7-2
TGTGCCAGCAGCTCCGGACAGGGGGACACTGAAGCTTTCTTT	CASSSGQGDTEAFF	TRBD1	TRBJ1-1	few	TRBV7-9
TGTGCCAGCAGCGTAGAGTCGGGGCAGAGGGGGGGCGTTAACAATGAGCAGTTCTTC	CASSVESGQRGGVNNEQFF	-	TRBJ2-1	-	TRBV9
TGCGCCAGCAGCTTGGGACAGGGGCACACTGAAGCTTTCTTT	CASSLGQGHTEAFF	TRBD1	TRBJ1-1	few	TRBV5-1
TGTGCCAGCAGCGTCGTCGGGGTTCCAAATGAGCAGTTCTTC	CASSVVGVPNEQFF	-	TRBJ2-1	-	TRBV9
TGTGCCACCAGCAGAGATCTAGGAGGTGGGCAGTACTTC	CATSRDLGGGQYF	-	TRBJ2-7	-	TRBV15
TGTGCCAGCAGTGAATCCTTTATACAGGGGGACTACAATGAGCAGTTCTTC	CASSESFIQGDYNEQFF	TRBD1	TRBJ2-1	-	TRBV6-1
TGCGCCAGCAGCCCGGGACAGGGGGCTACAGATACGCAGTATTTT	CASSPGQGATDTQYF	TRBD1	TRBJ2-3	-	TRBV5-1
TGTGCCAGCCGACTAAAGGGCCTAGATACGCAGTATTTT	CASRLKGLDTQYF	-	TRBJ2-3	-	TRBV5-6
TGTGCCAGCAGCGGAGGGAGGATCAATGAGCAGTTCTTC	CASSGGRINEQFF	-	TRBJ2-1	-	TRBV7-2
TGTGCCAGCAGCGAAACGCAGGGGGGTCGGGAGACCCAGTACTTC	CASSETQGGRETQYF	-	TRBJ2-5	-	TRBV6-5
TGCGCCAGCAGCTTGCGGCAGGGAGGTTTGACAGATACGCAGTATTTT	CASSLRQGGLTDTQYF	-	TRBJ2-3	-	TRBV5-1
TGCGCCAGCAGCTTAGGGACATACTATGGCTACACCTTC	CASSLGTYYGYTF	-	TRBJ1-2	-	TRBV5-1
TGTGCCAGCAGGAGGGCCACCCAAGAGACCCAGTACTTC	CASRRATQETQYF	-	TRBJ2-5	once	TRBV6-1
TGTGCCAGCCAGCCGGGGAGCACAGATACGCAGTATTTT	CASQPGSTDTQYF	-	TRBJ2-3	-	TRBV7-2
TGCGCCAGCAGCCAAGATGCTAGCGGGAACGCCTACGAGCAGTACTTC	CASSQDASGNAYEQYF	TRBD2	TRBJ2-7	few	TRBV4-3
TGTGCCAGCAGTGAAGTCGGGGATGGAGAAGCTTTCTTT	CASSEVGDGEAFF	-	TRBJ1-1	-	TRBV2
TGTGCCAGCAGCTTAGGACGGGACAGGGGAGACTATGGCTACACCTTC	CASSLGRDRGDYGYTF	TRBD1	TRBJ1-2	-	TRBV13
TGCAGCGTTGAAGATCGAACGGGGGGAGGAGGAGGGGAGACCCAGTACTTC	CSVEDRTGGGGGETQYF	TRBD2	TRBJ2-5	-	TRBV29-1
TGTGCCAGCAGTTTACCCACGGGGGGGTGGCGGGAAAAACTGTTTTTT	CASSLPTGGWREKLFF	-	TRBJ1-4	-	TRBV28
TGTGCCAGCAGCTTGAACAGTAATAGCAATCAGCCCCAGCATTTT	CASSLNSNSNQPQHF	-	TRBJ1-5	-	TRBV7-8
TGTGCCAGCAGCTTAGCTGGTAGCGGGGGGGCCGCGGATTTAGATACGCAGTATTTT	CASSLAGSGGAADLDTQYF	TRBD2	TRBJ2-3	-	TRBV7-2
TGTGCCTGGAGTGTCCCCTTGACAGACCGCAATCAGCCCCAGCATTTT	CAWSVPLTDRNQPQHF	-	TRBJ1-5	-	TRBV30
TGTGCCAGCAGCCCGTCGACAGGGGGTGCGGGAAACACCATATATTTT	CASSPSTGGAGNTIYF	TRBD1	TRBJ1-3	-	TRBV14
TGCAGCGTTGCAGGGACTAGAGGAAACTCAGATACGCAGTATTTT	CSVAGTRGNSDTQYF	TRBD2	TRBJ2-3	-	TRBV29-1
TGTGCCAGCAGCTTGGGACAGGCGTACACAGATACGCAGTATTTT	CASSLGQAYTDTQYF	TRBD1	TRBJ2-3	-	TRBV11-3
TGCGCCAGCAGCCAAGATGGCCAGGGGGGTTATGGCTACACCTTC	CASSQDGQGGYGYTF	TRBD1	TRBJ1-2	-	TRBV4-1
TGTGCCAGTAGTGTTGACAGGGTGGGTGAGCAGTTCTTC	CASSVDRVGEQFF	TRBD1	TRBJ2-1	-	TRBV19
TGCGCCAGCAGCTCCTCCGGGACTAGCGGGGGGGCTAGCACAGATACGCAGTATTTT	CASSSSGTSGGASTDTQYF	TRBD2	TRBJ2-3	-	TRBV5-1
TGTGCCAGCAGCTTAGGAGGGCAGTCCTACGAGCAGTACTTC	CASSLGGQSYEQYF	-	TRBJ2-7	-	TRBV7-3
TGTGCCAGTAGTACCCGGGACAGCGAAAAGGGAAACACCATATATTTT	CASSTRDSEKGNTIYF	TRBD1	TRBJ1-3	once	TRBV19
TGTGCCAGCGATCGCGGGAGGGCAAATCAGCCCCAGCATTTT	CASDRGRANQPQHF	-	TRBJ1-5	-	TRBV2
TGTGCCAGCAGCGTAGGGGAATCGTGGGCGGGCACCGGGGAGCTGTTTTTT	CASSVGESWAGTGELFF	-	TRBJ2-2	-	TRBV9
TGCAGCGTTGAAAGTGGGTCAGGGTGGACTGAAGCTTTCTTT	CSVESGSGWTEAFF	-	TRBJ1-1	-	TRBV29-1
TGTGCCATCAGTGAGGAAACAGGGATTTTGAACACTGAAGCTTTCTTT	CAISEETGILNTEAFF	-	TRBJ1-1	-	TRBV10-3
TGTGCCAGCATGAGCACTGAAGCTTTCTTT	CASMSTEAFF	-	TRBJ1-1	-	TRBV6-5
TGTGCCAGCAGCGTGGGGCAGACCAATCAGCCCCAGCATTTT	CASSVGQTNQPQHF	-	TRBJ1-5	-	TRBV9
TGTGCCAGCAGCCCAGGACTAAGGGTTGAAAAACTGTTTTTT	CASSPGLRVEKLFF	-	TRBJ1-4	-	TRBV28
TGTGCCAGCGGATGGACAGGGCAAGAGACCCAGTACTTC	CASGWTGQETQYF	TRBD1	TRBJ2-5	-	TRBV11-2
TGTGCCAGCAGCCAAGGACTAGCGGGAGGTTGGAATGAGCAGTTCTTC	CASSQGLAGGWNEQFF	TRBD2	TRBJ2-1	-	TRBV5-4
TGTGCCAGCAGCTGGGGACAGGTTAACACTGAAGCTTTCTTT	CASSWGQVNTEAFF	TRBD1	TRBJ1-1	-	TRBV7-9
TGTGCCAGCAGCACCCGACAGGGGGAAGGCTACACCTTC	CASSTRQGEGYTF	TRBD1	TRBJ1-2	-	TRBV7-2
TGTGCCAGTTGGCCCGGGAGGCATGAGCAGTTCTTC	CASWPGRHEQFF	TRBD2	TRBJ2-1	-	TRBV19
TGTGCCAGTAGTTATAGCGGGGGTCTCCAAGAGACCCAGTACTTC	CASSYSGGLQETQYF	TRBD2	TRBJ2-5	-	TRBV19
TGTGCCAGCCAGCCGCAGCTGGCGGATGGCTACACCTTC	CASQPQLADGYTF	-	TRBJ1-2	few	TRBV11-2
TGTGCCAGCCTTCAGGACATGAACTATGGCTACACCTTC	CASLQDMNYGYTF	-	TRBJ1-2	-	TRBV6-5
TGCGCCAGCAGCCAAGATCGAGGGAATGGCTACACCTTC	CASSQDRGNGYTF	-	TRBJ1-2	-	TRBV4-3
TGTGCCAGCAGTTTATGGGCAGCGGGCATGAACACTGAAGCTTTCTTT	CASSLWAAGMNTEAFF	-	TRBJ1-1	-	TRBV28
TGTGCCAGCAGTGTCGAGGCGGGAGGTGAGCAGTTCTTC	CASSVEAGGEQFF	TRBD2	TRBJ2-1	once	TRBV6-4
TGCGCCAGCAGCTTGGAAGGGGGCGCGACCGGGGAGCTGTTTTTT	CASSLEGGATGELFF	TRBD1	TRBJ2-2	-	TRBV5-1
TGTGCCAGCAGTATAGTAGACAGGGGTTCCTACGAGCAGTACTTC	CASSIVDRGSYEQYF	TRBD1	TRBJ2-7	few	TRBV28
TGTGCCAGCAGCGCGGGAGGGGACCACGAGCAGTACTTC	CASSAGGDHEQYF	TRBD2	TRBJ2-7	-	TRBV7-3